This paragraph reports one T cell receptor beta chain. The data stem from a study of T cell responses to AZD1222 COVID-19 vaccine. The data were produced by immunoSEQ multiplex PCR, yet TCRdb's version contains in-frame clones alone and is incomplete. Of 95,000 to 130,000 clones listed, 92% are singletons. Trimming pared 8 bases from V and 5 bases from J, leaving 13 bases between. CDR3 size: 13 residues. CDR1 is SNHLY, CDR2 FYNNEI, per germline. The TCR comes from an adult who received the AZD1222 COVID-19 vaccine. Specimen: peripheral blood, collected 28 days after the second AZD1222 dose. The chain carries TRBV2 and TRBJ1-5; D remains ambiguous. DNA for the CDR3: TGTGCCAGCTCCCGGGTACGGGATCAGCCCCAGCATTTT. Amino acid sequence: CASSRVRDQPQHF.